The rows below give T cell receptor beta chains drawn from one sample of a study of blood T cell repertoires in COVID-19. TCRdb keeps only in-frame clones here, not all; method: immunoSEQ multiplex PCR. The table has around 99,000 clones, around four fifths seen once. The sequencing input was peripheral blood. These receptors all come from a woman aged 55-70 years with acute or convalescent COVID-19. CDR3s include the opening cysteine and the closing phenylalanine or tryptophan. Fields, in order: CDR3 protein, CDR3 DNA, D gene, J gene, clone size, V gene. A D gene is named only where the DNA matches it firmly. Where a row states a size, it is once, few, many or the class of an expanded clone; other rows omit it.

CDR3aa: CASSLRAGGDPQHF
CDR3nt: TGCGCCAGCAGCTTGAGGGCAGGAGGGGACCCCCAGCATTTT
d_gene: .
j_gene: TRBJ1-5
abundance: .
v_gene: TRBV5-1

CDR3aa: CASSQGSGVGAEAFF
CDR3nt: TGTGCCAGCAGCCAAGGGTCAGGGGTTGGAGCTGAAGCTTTCTTT
d_gene: .
j_gene: TRBJ1-1
abundance: once
v_gene: TRBV3-1/TRBV3-2

CDR3aa: CAISALGASGGSYEQYF
CDR3nt: TGTGCCATCAGTGCCCTGGGGGCTAGCGGGGGTTCCTACGAGCAGTACTTC
d_gene: TRBD2
j_gene: TRBJ2-7
abundance: .
v_gene: TRBV10-3

CDR3aa: CASSLEAGEWNIQYF
CDR3nt: TGTGCCAGCAGCTTGGAGGCGGGAGAGTGGAACATTCAGTACTTC
d_gene: TRBD2
j_gene: TRBJ2-4
abundance: .
v_gene: TRBV5-4

CDR3aa: CASSQVLGGVTYNSPLHF
CDR3nt: TGCGCCAGCAGCCAGGTTCTCGGCGGGGTAACCTATAATTCACCCCTCCACTTT
d_gene: .
j_gene: TRBJ1-6
abundance: .
v_gene: TRBV4-1

CDR3aa: CASSAPGSYSNQPQHF
CDR3nt: TGTGCCAGCAGTGCCCCGGGAAGTTATAGCAATCAGCCCCAGCATTTT
d_gene: .
j_gene: TRBJ1-5
abundance: .
v_gene: TRBV6-1

CDR3aa: CASGLGGPSTEAFF
CDR3nt: TGTGCTAGTGGTTTGGGGGGGCCGAGCACTGAAGCTTTCTTT
d_gene: .
j_gene: TRBJ1-1
abundance: .
v_gene: TRBV12-5

CDR3aa: CASSPDSYGYTF
CDR3nt: TGCGCCAGCAGCCCAGACAGCTATGGCTACACCTTC
d_gene: .
j_gene: TRBJ1-2
abundance: .
v_gene: TRBV5-1

CDR3aa: CSVIVDLGKLFF
CDR3nt: TGCAGCGTGATTGTAGACTTGGGAAAACTGTTTTTT
d_gene: .
j_gene: TRBJ1-4
abundance: .
v_gene: TRBV29-1

CDR3aa: CASSQGLAGVETQYF
CDR3nt: TGCGCCAGCAGCCAAGGACTAGCGGGAGTAGAGACCCAGTACTTC
d_gene: TRBD2
j_gene: TRBJ2-5
abundance: .
v_gene: TRBV4-3

CDR3aa: CASRVTSGRVYEQYF
CDR3nt: TGTGCCAGCAGGGTGACTAGCGGGAGGGTTTACGAGCAGTACTTC
d_gene: TRBD2
j_gene: TRBJ2-7
abundance: few
v_gene: TRBV28

CDR3aa: CASSATTGTLNTEAFF
CDR3nt: TGTGCCAGCAGTGCGACAACCGGGACATTGAACACTGAAGCTTTCTTT
d_gene: .
j_gene: TRBJ1-1
abundance: few
v_gene: TRBV5-4

CDR3aa: CASREGGRRDGEQYF
CDR3nt: TGTGCCAGCAGGGAGGGGGGGCGGCGGGATGGCGAGCAGTACTTC
d_gene: .
j_gene: TRBJ2-7
abundance: .
v_gene: TRBV27

CDR3aa: CASSESGSRLGNTIYF
CDR3nt: TGTGCCAGCAGTGAATCCGGTAGCAGACTTGGAAACACCATATATTTT
d_gene: .
j_gene: TRBJ1-3
abundance: .
v_gene: TRBV6-1

CDR3aa: CASSLVGQGFMNTEAFF
CDR3nt: TGTGCCAGCAGTTTAGTAGGACAGGGATTCATGAACACTGAAGCTTTCTTT
d_gene: TRBD1
j_gene: TRBJ1-1
abundance: .
v_gene: TRBV27

CDR3aa: CASSTTGGPYNEQFF
CDR3nt: TGTGCCAGCAGTACGACGGGGGGGCCGTACAATGAGCAGTTCTTC
d_gene: TRBD2
j_gene: TRBJ2-1
abundance: .
v_gene: TRBV27

CDR3aa: CASSSGQGNNEQFF
CDR3nt: TGTGCCAGCAGCTCCGGACAGGGCAACAATGAGCAGTTCTTC
d_gene: TRBD1
j_gene: TRBJ2-1
abundance: .
v_gene: TRBV7-3

CDR3aa: CASSWREVSYEQYF
CDR3nt: TGTGCCAGCAGTTGGCGGGAGGTCTCCTACGAGCAGTACTTC
d_gene: TRBD2
j_gene: TRBJ2-7
abundance: .
v_gene: TRBV6-2/TRBV6-3

CDR3aa: CASSLILMEGLGWNSPLHF
CDR3nt: TGTGCCAGCAGCTTAATACTCATGGAGGGACTGGGATGGAATTCACCCCTCCACTTT
d_gene: .
j_gene: TRBJ1-6
abundance: .
v_gene: TRBV7-3

CDR3aa: CASSDPQGGGYGYTF
CDR3nt: TGTGCCAGCAGCGACCCTCAGGGGGGAGGCTATGGCTACACCTTC
d_gene: TRBD1
j_gene: TRBJ1-2
abundance: .
v_gene: TRBV7-8

CDR3aa: CSVAQNTEAFF
CDR3nt: TGCAGCGTTGCACAGAACACTGAAGCTTTCTTT
d_gene: .
j_gene: TRBJ1-1
abundance: .
v_gene: TRBV29-1

CDR3aa: CAARAPGQLYGYTF
CDR3nt: TGTGCCGCCAGGGCACCGGGACAGCTATATGGCTACACCTTC
d_gene: TRBD1
j_gene: TRBJ1-2
abundance: once
v_gene: TRBV19

CDR3aa: CASSQVGIAGSYEQYF
CDR3nt: TGTGCCAGCAGCCAAGTAGGAATAGCGGGGAGCTACGAGCAGTACTTC
d_gene: TRBD2
j_gene: TRBJ2-7
abundance: .
v_gene: TRBV3-1/TRBV3-2

CDR3aa: CASSLTTLNTEAFF
CDR3nt: TGTGCCAGTAGTCTTACTACCCTGAACACTGAAGCTTTCTTT
d_gene: .
j_gene: TRBJ1-1
abundance: .
v_gene: TRBV19

CDR3aa: CASSWGGVYESPLHF
CDR3nt: TGTGCCAGCAGCTGGGGAGGGGTATATGAATCACCCCTCCACTTT
d_gene: .
j_gene: TRBJ1-6
abundance: few
v_gene: TRBV2

CDR3aa: CASTLGSGDQPQHF
CDR3nt: TGTGCCAGCACCTTGGGTTCGGGGGATCAGCCCCAGCATTTT
d_gene: .
j_gene: TRBJ1-5
abundance: .
v_gene: TRBV28

CDR3aa: CASRGDRAGNTIYF
CDR3nt: TGTGCCAGCAGAGGGGACAGGGCTGGAAACACCATATATTTT
d_gene: TRBD1
j_gene: TRBJ1-3
abundance: .
v_gene: TRBV5-4

CDR3aa: CASSERGGYTF
CDR3nt: TGTGCCAGCAGTGAACGGGGTGGCTACACCTTC
d_gene: .
j_gene: TRBJ1-2
abundance: few
v_gene: TRBV2

CDR3aa: CASSTGTSGGTDTQYF
CDR3nt: TGTGCCAGCTCCACGGGGACTAGCGGGGGCACAGATACGCAGTATTTT
d_gene: TRBD2
j_gene: TRBJ2-3
abundance: .
v_gene: TRBV18

CDR3aa: CASSTRQGYDEKLFF
CDR3nt: TGTGCCAGCAGCACGCGACAGGGGTATGATGAAAAACTGTTTTTT
d_gene: TRBD1
j_gene: TRBJ1-4
abundance: once
v_gene: TRBV5-8

CDR3aa: CASRVDRGVGPSFF
CDR3nt: TGTGCCAGCAGGGTTGACAGGGGGGTTGGTCCTTCGTTCTTC
d_gene: TRBD1
j_gene: TRBJ2-1
abundance: .
v_gene: TRBV6-5

CDR3aa: CASTPHSVSSYEQYF
CDR3nt: TGCGCCAGCACTCCTCATTCCGTGAGCTCCTACGAGCAGTACTTC
d_gene: .
j_gene: TRBJ2-7
abundance: .
v_gene: TRBV5-1

CDR3aa: CASSPLMTGRPSPLHF
CDR3nt: TGTGCCAGCAGTCCACTCATGACAGGGAGGCCTTCACCCCTCCACTTT
d_gene: TRBD1
j_gene: TRBJ1-6
abundance: .
v_gene: TRBV27

CDR3aa: CASSLGGGYATNEKLFF
CDR3nt: TGTGCCAGCAGCTTGGGTGGAGGGTACGCGACTAATGAAAAACTGTTTTTT
d_gene: .
j_gene: TRBJ1-4
abundance: .
v_gene: TRBV5-6

CDR3aa: CATSVTGQETQYF
CDR3nt: TGTGCCACCAGCGTGACAGGTCAAGAGACCCAGTACTTC
d_gene: .
j_gene: TRBJ2-5
abundance: .
v_gene: TRBV15

CDR3aa: CASCYLAGGTEAFF
CDR3nt: TGCGCCAGCTGTTACCTAGCCGGGGGCACTGAAGCTTTCTTT
d_gene: .
j_gene: TRBJ1-1
abundance: .
v_gene: TRBV5-1

CDR3aa: CASSRDRNYGYTF
CDR3nt: TGTGCCAGCAGCAGAGACAGGAACTATGGCTACACCTTC
d_gene: .
j_gene: TRBJ1-2
abundance: .
v_gene: TRBV7-8

CDR3aa: CAISEVAGYNEQFF
CDR3nt: TGTGCCATCAGTGAGGTAGCGGGATACAATGAGCAGTTCTTC
d_gene: TRBD2
j_gene: TRBJ2-1
abundance: .
v_gene: TRBV10-3

CDR3aa: CASAGGYADTQYF
CDR3nt: TGTGCCAGCGCAGGGGGTTATGCAGATACGCAGTATTTT
d_gene: TRBD1
j_gene: TRBJ2-3
abundance: .
v_gene: TRBV28

CDR3aa: CASSLDSTDTQYF
CDR3nt: TGTGCCAGCTCGCTGGACAGTACAGATACGCAGTATTTT
d_gene: .
j_gene: TRBJ2-3
abundance: .
v_gene: TRBV2

CDR3aa: CASRTRAGGAGNTIYF
CDR3nt: TGTGCCAGCAGGACACGTGCGGGGGGGGCTGGAAACACCATATATTTT
d_gene: .
j_gene: TRBJ1-3
abundance: .
v_gene: TRBV4-2

CDR3aa: CASSWGQVGGTEAFF
CDR3nt: TGTGCCAGCAGCTGGGGCCAGGTGGGAGGCACTGAAGCTTTCTTT
d_gene: .
j_gene: TRBJ1-1
abundance: few
v_gene: TRBV7-9

CDR3aa: CSVVGTGHFYGYTF
CDR3nt: TGCAGCGTTGTCGGGACAGGCCATTTCTATGGCTACACCTTC
d_gene: TRBD1
j_gene: TRBJ1-2
abundance: .
v_gene: TRBV29-1

CDR3aa: CSASLLPEAFF
CDR3nt: TGCAGTGCTAGCCTTCTCCCTGAAGCTTTCTTT
d_gene: .
j_gene: TRBJ1-1
abundance: .
v_gene: TRBV20-1

CDR3aa: CASTRQGLSNYGYTF
CDR3nt: TGTGCCAGCACCCGACAGGGTTTATCTAACTATGGCTACACCTTC
d_gene: TRBD1
j_gene: TRBJ1-2
abundance: once
v_gene: TRBV7-8

CDR3aa: CASSSFPSSYNEQFF
CDR3nt: TGTGCCAGCAGTTCCTTCCCTAGCTCCTACAATGAGCAGTTCTTC
d_gene: .
j_gene: TRBJ2-1
abundance: .
v_gene: TRBV27

CDR3aa: CASQVEGRDFLQPQHF
CDR3nt: TGTGCCAGCCAAGTCGAGGGGCGGGACTTCCTTCAGCCCCAGCATTTT
d_gene: .
j_gene: TRBJ1-5
abundance: .
v_gene: TRBV7-4

CDR3aa: CASSLEDGGEGYTF
CDR3nt: TGTGCCAGCAGCTTAGAGGACGGAGGAGAAGGCTACACCTTC
d_gene: .
j_gene: TRBJ1-2
abundance: .
v_gene: TRBV7-9

CDR3aa: CSATEDYGYTF
CDR3nt: TGCAGTGCTACCGAGGACTATGGCTACACCTTC
d_gene: .
j_gene: TRBJ1-2
abundance: .
v_gene: TRBV20-1

CDR3aa: CASSPGGVGRVYEQYF
CDR3nt: TGTGCCAGCAGCCCAGGAGGGGTAGGGCGGGTCTACGAGCAGTACTTC
d_gene: .
j_gene: TRBJ2-7
abundance: once
v_gene: TRBV7-2

CDR3aa: CASSESASGYNEQFF
CDR3nt: TGCGCCAGCAGTGAGTCGGCTAGCGGTTACAATGAGCAGTTCTTC
d_gene: TRBD2
j_gene: TRBJ2-1
abundance: .
v_gene: TRBV10-2

CDR3aa: CSASQGYGYTF
CDR3nt: TGCAGTGCTTCTCAGGGGTATGGCTACACCTTC
d_gene: .
j_gene: TRBJ1-2
abundance: .
v_gene: TRBV20-1

CDR3aa: CASSIQHSQETQYF
CDR3nt: TGTGCCAGTAGTATACAGCACAGTCAAGAGACCCAGTACTTC
d_gene: .
j_gene: TRBJ2-5
abundance: few
v_gene: TRBV19

CDR3aa: CASSRTARISNQPQHF
CDR3nt: TGTGCCAGCAGTCGGACAGCCAGGATAAGCAATCAGCCCCAGCATTTT
d_gene: .
j_gene: TRBJ1-5
abundance: .
v_gene: TRBV28

CDR3aa: CASSLVSSGGSGELFF
CDR3nt: TGTGCCAGCAGCTTAGTGTCTAGCGGGGGGTCCGGGGAGCTGTTTTTT
d_gene: TRBD2
j_gene: TRBJ2-2
abundance: .
v_gene: TRBV7-6